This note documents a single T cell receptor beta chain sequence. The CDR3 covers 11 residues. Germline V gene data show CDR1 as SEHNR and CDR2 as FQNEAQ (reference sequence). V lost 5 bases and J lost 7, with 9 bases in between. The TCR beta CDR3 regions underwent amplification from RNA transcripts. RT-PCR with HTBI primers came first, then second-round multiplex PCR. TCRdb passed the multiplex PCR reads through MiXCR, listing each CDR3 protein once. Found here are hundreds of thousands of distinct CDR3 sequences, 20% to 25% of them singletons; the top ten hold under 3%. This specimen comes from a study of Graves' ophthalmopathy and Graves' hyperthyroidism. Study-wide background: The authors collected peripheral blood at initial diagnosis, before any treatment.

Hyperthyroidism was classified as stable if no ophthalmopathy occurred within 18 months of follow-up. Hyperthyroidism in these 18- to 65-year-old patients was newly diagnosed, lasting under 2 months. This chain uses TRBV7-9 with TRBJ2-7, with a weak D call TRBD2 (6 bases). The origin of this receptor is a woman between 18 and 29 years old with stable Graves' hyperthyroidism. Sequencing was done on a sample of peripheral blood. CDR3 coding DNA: TGTGCCAGCAGCACCCGGGGGGAGCAGTACTTC. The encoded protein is CASSTRGEQYF. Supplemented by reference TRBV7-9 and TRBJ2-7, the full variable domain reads DTGVSQNPRHKITKRGQNVTFRCDPISEHNRLYWYRQTLGQGPEFLTYFQNEAQLEKSRLLSDRFSAERPKGSFSTLEIQRTEQGDSAMYLCASSTRGEQYFGPGTRLTVT.